Below, 11 T cell receptor beta chains from the same sample are listed, as sequenced in a study of PD-1 blockade in classical Hodgkin lymphoma. This sample's time point: cycle 4 day 1 (C4D1), after about 6 weeks of nivolumab. After autologous stem cell transplantation all patients relapsed, and prior brentuximab vedotin exposure differed between cohorts. The authors purified CD4+ T cells from thawed PBMCs by magnetic negative selection. Produced via immunoSEQ multiplex PCR; TCRdb's table is partial and in-frame only. This sample has some 26,000 clones, with over 80% found just once. Sequences were derived from CD4+ T cells from blood, sampled before the fourth cycle of nivolumab. These receptor sequences come from a human donor with classical Hodgkin lymphoma.

The rearrangement links TRBV7-2 to TRBJ2-5, with D hard to call. From germline, CDR1 is SGHTA and CDR2 FQGNSA. V was pared by 2 bases and J by 3 bases, with 19 bases between. This CDR3 region has 17 residues. CDR3 protein: CASSLSSPSIQEETQYF. The CDR3 DNA reads as TGTGCCAGCAGCTTAAGCTCCCCAAGTATCCAGGAAGAGACCCAGTACTTC.

The CDR3 reads CASSRGLAVRYEQYF. The CDR3 DNA is TGTGCCAGCAGCCGCGGACTAGCGGTACGGTACGAGCAGTACTTC. The rearrangement links TRBV6-6 to TRBJ2-7, with TRBD2 matching over 10 bases. CDR3 length: 15 residues. Unmatched junction bases numbered 9, after V lost 6 bases and J lost 4 bases. The germline V gene encodes CDR1 MNHNY and CDR2 SVGAGI (reference sequence).

This rearrangement joins TRBV19 to TRBJ2-7, with TRBD1 identical over 7 bases. CDR3 size: 14 residues. Germline V CDR1 and CDR2: LNHDA, SQIVND (reference sequence). J was trimmed by 4 bases and V by 6 bases; bases with no gene match: 9. The CDR3 coding sequence is TGTGCCAGTAGCGAGACAGGGAAAGAATACGAGCAGTACTTC. It codes for CASSETGKEYEQYF.

The chain uses TRBV9 and TRBJ1-5; 9 nucleotides align to TRBD1. CDR1 is SGDLS, CDR2 YYNGEE, per germline. V lost 6 bases, J lost 2 bases, and 15 bases stayed unmatched. This CDR3 is 18 amino acids long. Written as DNA, the CDR3 is TGTGCCAGCATCCCAGGGGACAGGGTCCCGTTTCGCAATCAGCCCCAGCATTTT. Translating gives CASIPGDRVPFRNQPQHF.

The chain has TRBV7-3 and TRBJ2-7, with D possibly TRBD2 on 6 matching bases. There are 12 residues in the CDR3. V was shortened by 1 base and J by 6 bases, with 7 bases between the two germline ends. Germline assignment: CDR1 SGHTA and CDR2 FQGTGA. The CDR3, as DNA: TGTGCCAGCAGCTTAATCGGGGGCGAGCAGTACTTC. It translates to CASSLIGGEQYF.

The J gene is TRBJ2-1, the V gene TRBV30, with TRBD2 identical over 13 bases. The CDR3 has 13 amino acids. CDR1 is GTSNPN and CDR2 is SVGIG in the germline V gene (reference sequence). After removal of 3 bases from V and 12 bases from J, the junction contained 5 bases not matched to a gene. The CDR3 here is CAWRLAGGPPQFF. The CDR3 bases are TGTGCCTGGAGACTAGCGGGGGGGCCCCCGCAGTTCTTC.

The chain joins TRBV19 to TRBJ2-7; D gene ambiguous. The CDR3 runs to 14 residues. From germline, CDR1 is LNHDA and CDR2 SQIVND (reference sequence). V was shortened by 4 bases and J by 0 bases, with 10 bases between the two germline ends. CDR3 coding DNA: TGTGCCAGTAGTACCACCGACATCTCCTACGAGCAGTACTTC. Translated, it gives CASSTTDISYEQYF.

V and J are TRBV11-1 and TRBJ2-2; no firm D call. CDR1 and CDR2 from the germline V gene are SGHAT and FQDESV (reference sequence). This CDR3 spans 17 amino acids. The V end was cut by 1 base, the J end by 2 bases, with 14 bases between. In DNA form, the CDR3 reads TGTGCCAGCAGCTTAGGGATTGACTGGGGTAACACCGGGGAGCTGTTTTTT. Translation gives CASSLGIDWGNTGELFF.

This clone was recorded once. The gene calls are TRBV25-1 and TRBJ1-1, with a possible D match to TRBD1 (6 bases). Per germline, CDR1 MGHDK and CDR2 SYGVNS. The CDR3 is 16 residues long. The V and J ends lost 7 bases and 0 bases respectively, with 18 bases between them. The CDR3 coding sequence is TGTGCCAGCACCCCAAGGGGGTCGGGGATGAACACTGAAGCTTTCTTT. This encodes CASTPRGSGMNTEAFF.

The V call is TRBV6-6, the J call TRBJ1-5; no firm D call. The CDR3 is 15 amino acids. Trimming pared 0 bases from V and 2 bases from J, leaving 8 bases between. Germline CDR1 MNHNY, CDR2 SVGAGI (reference sequence). CDR3 sequence: CASSYSAVGNQPQHF. The CDR3 coding sequence is TGTGCCAGCAGTTACTCCGCCGTGGGCAATCAGCCCCAGCATTTT.

V is TRBV6-6 and J is TRBJ1-1; D is unclear. Trimming left V 3 bases short and J 6 bases short, with 8 bases between. This CDR3 has 12 residues. Germline V lookup: CDR1 MNHNY, CDR2 SVGAGI (reference sequence). CDR3 protein: CASSYSQAEAFF. CDR3 DNA sequence: TGTGCCAGCAGTTATTCCCAAGCTGAAGCTTTCTTT.